The rows below give T cell receptor beta chains drawn from one sample of a study of cytomegalovirus exposure and HLA in healthy donors. Profiled with immunoSEQ multiplex PCR; TCRdb holds only in-frame clones, not every one. The sample includes approximately 150,000 clones, roughly 79% of them seen just once. Material: PBMCs. These receptors all stem from a woman in her forties in good health and CMV-seronegative. Both conserved end residues are part of each CDR3. The D gene is left open where the match is weak. Only part of the rows carry a size: once, few, many, or a class if the clone is expanded.

j_gene: TRBJ1-4
abundance: -
v_gene: TRBV4-1
d_gene: -
CDR3nt: TGCGCCAGCAGCCAAGGTATAGCAACTAATGAAAAACTGTTTTTT
CDR3aa: CASSQGIATNEKLFF

j_gene: TRBJ1-5
abundance: -
v_gene: TRBV15
d_gene: TRBD1
CDR3nt: TGTGCCACCAGCAGACCCCCGGGACAGGGTTCGCAACAGCCCCAGCATTTT
CDR3aa: CATSRPPGQGSQQPQHF

j_gene: TRBJ2-7
abundance: once
v_gene: TRBV28
d_gene: TRBD1
CDR3nt: TGTGCCAGCCTGGGACAGGGGTCGGGCGAGCAGTACTTC
CDR3aa: CASLGQGSGEQYF

j_gene: TRBJ1-2
abundance: -
v_gene: TRBV2
d_gene: -
CDR3nt: TGTGCCAGCAAGGGAGACACGCCGTATGGCTACACCTTC
CDR3aa: CASKGDTPYGYTF

j_gene: TRBJ2-3
abundance: once
v_gene: TRBV4-3
d_gene: TRBD2
CDR3nt: TGCGCCAGCAGCCAAAACCCTAGCGGATCTAGCACAGATACGCAGTATTTT
CDR3aa: CASSQNPSGSSTDTQYF

j_gene: TRBJ2-3
abundance: few
v_gene: TRBV7-6
d_gene: -
CDR3nt: TGTGCCAGCAGGGGCGACAGCACAGATACGCAGTATTTT
CDR3aa: CASRGDSTDTQYF

j_gene: TRBJ2-6
abundance: once
v_gene: TRBV29-1
d_gene: TRBD1
CDR3nt: TGCAGCGTTGAACCGTTGACAGGGATCTACTCTGGGGCCAACGTCCTGACTTTC
CDR3aa: CSVEPLTGIYSGANVLTF

j_gene: TRBJ2-7
abundance: few
v_gene: TRBV6-5
d_gene: TRBD1
CDR3nt: TGTGCCAGCAGTTACCTCGGGCCAGGGGGCCACGAGCAGTACTTC
CDR3aa: CASSYLGPGGHEQYF

j_gene: TRBJ2-7
abundance: -
v_gene: TRBV7-2
d_gene: TRBD2
CDR3nt: TGTGCCAGCAGCTTAGGCCCTAGCGGGCACTACTACGAGCAGTACTTC
CDR3aa: CASSLGPSGHYYEQYF

j_gene: TRBJ2-3
abundance: -
v_gene: TRBV7-3
d_gene: TRBD1
CDR3nt: TGTGCCAGCAGCCAGGACAGGGGTTTTGTCACAGATACGCAGTATTTT
CDR3aa: CASSQDRGFVTDTQYF

j_gene: TRBJ2-1
abundance: -
v_gene: TRBV20-1
d_gene: TRBD1
CDR3nt: TGCAGTGCTAGAGAGACAGGGTCCCAGTTCTTC
CDR3aa: CSARETGSQFF

j_gene: TRBJ2-3
abundance: few
v_gene: TRBV4-2
d_gene: TRBD2
CDR3nt: TGTGCCAGCAGCCAAGCCACCGGGACTAGCGGGAGAGATACGCAGTATTTT
CDR3aa: CASSQATGTSGRDTQYF

j_gene: TRBJ2-7
abundance: -
v_gene: TRBV5-1
d_gene: -
CDR3nt: TGCGCCAGCAGCTTGGAAGGGGGCTCCTACGAGCAGTACTTC
CDR3aa: CASSLEGGSYEQYF

j_gene: TRBJ2-1
abundance: -
v_gene: TRBV27
d_gene: TRBD2
CDR3nt: TGTGCCAGCAGGGGACTAGCGGGAGGCCGGGGGGGGCAGTTCTTC
CDR3aa: CASRGLAGGRGGQFF

j_gene: TRBJ1-4
abundance: once
v_gene: TRBV5-6
d_gene: TRBD1
CDR3nt: TGTGCCAGCAGCTTATTTGGACAGGGGACATCTCGGTTTGAAAAACTGTTTTTT
CDR3aa: CASSLFGQGTSRFEKLFF

j_gene: TRBJ2-7
abundance: -
v_gene: TRBV7-3
d_gene: -
CDR3nt: TGTGCCAGCAGCTTAATCCAGGGAGGCGAGCAGTACTTC
CDR3aa: CASSLIQGGEQYF

j_gene: TRBJ1-1
abundance: -
v_gene: TRBV18
d_gene: -
CDR3nt: TGTGCCAGCTCCATAGTACAGCAGACCACTGAAGCTTTCTTT
CDR3aa: CASSIVQQTTEAFF

j_gene: TRBJ2-5
abundance: -
v_gene: TRBV7-3
d_gene: TRBD1
CDR3nt: TGTGCCAGCAGCCCTTCAGGGGGTAGGGGAGAGACCCAGTACTTC
CDR3aa: CASSPSGGRGETQYF

j_gene: TRBJ1-5
abundance: -
v_gene: TRBV7-9
d_gene: -
CDR3nt: TGTGCCAGCAGCTTAGTCGGGGGGGACCAGCCCCAGCATTTT
CDR3aa: CASSLVGGDQPQHF

j_gene: TRBJ2-7
abundance: -
v_gene: TRBV7-2
d_gene: -
CDR3nt: TGTGCCAGCAGCTTATCTGCGGGAACCGAGCAGTACTTC
CDR3aa: CASSLSAGTEQYF

j_gene: TRBJ2-6
abundance: -
v_gene: TRBV29-1
d_gene: -
CDR3nt: TGCAGCGTCAACGAGCAGGGGTCTGGGGCCAACGTCCTGACTTTC
CDR3aa: CSVNEQGSGANVLTF

j_gene: TRBJ2-1
abundance: -
v_gene: TRBV6-1
d_gene: TRBD2
CDR3nt: TGTGCCAGCAGTGAAGAGGTTAAGGGCAGACTAGCGGGGAACAATGAGCAGTTCTTC
CDR3aa: CASSEEVKGRLAGNNEQFF

j_gene: TRBJ2-5
abundance: -
v_gene: TRBV21-1
d_gene: -
CDR3nt: TGTGCCAGCAGCAAAGTAGAGGCTAGCGGGAGATTCCTACTAGAGACCCAGTACTTC
CDR3aa: CASSKVEASGRFLLETQYF

j_gene: TRBJ1-6
abundance: once
v_gene: TRBV7-8
d_gene: -
CDR3nt: TGTGCCAGCAGCTTAGAACGGGGGGGGTTCGTTTATAATTCACCCCTCCACTTT
CDR3aa: CASSLERGGFVYNSPLHF

j_gene: TRBJ1-1
abundance: -
v_gene: TRBV19
d_gene: TRBD1
CDR3nt: TGTGCCAGTACCACCTTGGGACAGGGGGATGTCGCTTTCTTT
CDR3aa: CASTTLGQGDVAFF

j_gene: TRBJ1-5
abundance: -
v_gene: TRBV7-9
d_gene: -
CDR3nt: TGTGCCAGCAGCCCACTTACAGGGAGCAATCAGCCCCAGCATTTT
CDR3aa: CASSPLTGSNQPQHF

j_gene: TRBJ2-7
abundance: -
v_gene: TRBV4-3
d_gene: TRBD2
CDR3nt: TGCGCCAGCAGCCAAGATCAGGCTAGCGGGGCCTACGAGCAGTACTTC
CDR3aa: CASSQDQASGAYEQYF

j_gene: TRBJ1-1
abundance: few
v_gene: TRBV4-3
d_gene: TRBD1
CDR3nt: TGCGCCAGCAGCCACCGGGACAGGCCGAACACTGAAGCTTTCTTT
CDR3aa: CASSHRDRPNTEAFF

j_gene: TRBJ2-5
abundance: -
v_gene: TRBV29-1
d_gene: -
CDR3nt: TGCAGCCTCTTTGGCGGACACCTGGAGGAGACCCAGTACTTC
CDR3aa: CSLFGGHLEETQYF

j_gene: TRBJ2-3
abundance: -
v_gene: TRBV12-5
d_gene: -
CDR3nt: TGTGCTAGTGGTTTAGGGGGTGTTGCAGATACGCAGTATTTT
CDR3aa: CASGLGGVADTQYF

j_gene: TRBJ2-3
abundance: few
v_gene: TRBV28
d_gene: TRBD2
CDR3nt: TGTGCCAGCAGGCGGGAGTGGACAGATACGCAGTATTTT
CDR3aa: CASRREWTDTQYF

j_gene: TRBJ1-2
abundance: once
v_gene: TRBV19
d_gene: TRBD1
CDR3nt: TGTGCCAGTAGTACCGGACAGGTCCTTAAAGGCTACACCTTC
CDR3aa: CASSTGQVLKGYTF

j_gene: TRBJ1-5
abundance: few
v_gene: TRBV7-2
d_gene: TRBD1
CDR3nt: TGTGCCAGCAGCTTCAGGGGGCTGAGCAATCAGCCCCAGCATTTT
CDR3aa: CASSFRGLSNQPQHF